The 29 T cell receptor beta chains below all came from one sample that was sequenced in a study of radiation and T cells in renal cell carcinoma. Time point defined: blood 2 weeks post-SBRT. The treatment here: 15 Gy SBRT to primary tumor, nephrectomy 4 weeks later. TCRdb's copy holds only in-frame clones and misses some; the assay was immunoSEQ multiplex PCR. In the table there are 70,000 or so clones, roughly 82% of which are singletons. Sequenced material: blood, taken from a patient whose treatment included radiotherapy and nephrectomy. Every receptor here comes from a man in his fifties or sixties with renal cell carcinoma.

This chain links TRBV6-5 with TRBJ2-5; D is unresolved. The CDR3 is 14 amino acids. Germline assignment: CDR1 MNHEY and CDR2 SVGAGI. Trimming took 3 bases from V and 1 from J, leaving 9 bases between them. This chain's CDR3 is CASSYSPVQETQYF. CDR3 DNA sequence: TGTGCCAGCAGTTATTCTCCGGTCCAAGAGACCCAGTACTTC.

The rearrangement uses TRBV4-2 and TRBJ2-5, with D possibly being TRBD2 (5 bases). The assigned J gene may be wrong: the sequence end matches TRBJ2-7 better. Germline CDR1 reads LGHNA; CDR2 reads YNFKEQ. The CDR3 extends over 16 amino acids. The CDR3, as DNA: TGTGCCAGCAGCCAAGATGCAGCGGTAGTACCCTACGAGCAGTACTTC. It yields the protein CASSQDAAVVPYEQYF.

This clone was seen a few times. The V call is TRBV29-1, the J call TRBJ2-7, with D tentatively TRBD1 or TRBD2 (5 bases each). The V gene's germline CDR1 is SQVTM and CDR2 ANQGSEA. Trimming pared 6 bases from V and 6 bases from J, leaving 21 bases between. The CDR3 runs to 14 residues. Here the CDR3 reads CSVRSGGVRGEQYF. The DNA of the CDR3 is TGCAGCGTAAGGAGTGGGGGAGTCAGAGGCGAGCAGTACTTC.

This chain connects TRBV27 to TRBJ2-7; 7 bases fit TRBD2. The germline CDR1 and CDR2 sequences are MNHEY and SMNVEV (reference sequence). Germline trimming cut 0 bases from V and 4 bases from J; bases unmatched to any gene: 3. The CDR3 is 14 amino acids. The CDR3 protein is CASSLSQGGYEQYF. The CDR3, as DNA: TGTGCCAGCAGTTTATCGCAGGGAGGGTACGAGCAGTACTTC.

The V gene is TRBV19, the J gene TRBJ2-3; D might be TRBD2 (6 bases). The CDR3 consists of 15 residues. Germline loops: CDR1 LNHDA, CDR2 SQIVND (reference sequence). Deletions cut 1 base from V and 1 base from J, with 9 bases between. The CDR3 loop reads CASSIGGDRTDTQYF. Written as DNA, the CDR3 is TGTGCCAGTAGTATAGGGGGGGATCGCACAGATACGCAGTATTTT.

The V call is TRBV27, the J call TRBJ1-1, with 7 bases matching TRBD1. The germline CDR1 and CDR2 sequences are MNHEY and SMNVEV (reference sequence). The CDR3 covers 14 residues. Losses at the gene ends were 3 bases for V and 1 base for J; bases not matched to a gene: 2. CDR3: CASSFQGGNTEAFF. In nucleotides, the CDR3 is TGTGCCAGCAGTTTCCAGGGGGGGAACACTGAAGCTTTCTTT.

CDR3: CASRDRLYSNQPQHF. The DNA for the CDR3 is TGTGCCAGCAGGGACAGACTCTATAGCAATCAGCCCCAGCATTTT. The gene calls are TRBV6-5 and TRBJ1-5; maybe TRBD1 (6 bases). V lost 6 bases and J lost 0, with 12 bases in between. Germline values: CDR1 MNHEY, CDR2 SVGAGI. This CDR3 is 15 amino acids long.

This clone was counted once. The CDR3 protein is CASSENLEVNEQFF. The CDR3 region has the DNA TGTGCCAGCAGTGAAAACCTAGAGGTCAATGAGCAGTTCTTC. The V call is TRBV25-1, the J call TRBJ2-1; D unclear. This CDR3 is built from 14 residues. The germline V gene encodes CDR1 MGHDK and CDR2 SYGVNS. V lost 2 bases to trimming and J lost 6 bases, with 11 bases between them.

This chain connects TRBV13 to TRBJ2-2, with 9 positions matching TRBD1. Germline assignment: CDR1 PRHDT and CDR2 FYEKMQ (reference sequence). The CDR3 consists of 13 residues. V gave up 6 bases and J gave up 7 bases; unmatched junction bases: 3. CDR3 protein: CASSTGGVGELFF. In DNA, the CDR3 is TGTGCCAGCAGTACAGGGGGCGTCGGGGAGCTGTTTTTT.

As DNA, the CDR3 is TGTGCCAGCAGCTTAGTATCAGGTGGGCCCCTGCGGGAGCAGTACTTC. Protein sequence: CASSLVSGGPLREQYF. This rearrangement joins TRBV7-2 to TRBJ2-7, with unresolved D. The germline gives CDR1 SGHTA, CDR2 FQGNSA. The CDR3 covers 16 residues. Trimming pared 1 base from V and 7 bases from J, leaving 20 bases between.

This sequence joins TRBV6-5 and TRBJ1-2; no clear D. The length of the CDR3 is 14 residues. Germline assignment: CDR1 MNHEY and CDR2 SVGAGI. Trimming removed 5 bases from V and 8 bases from J, with 18 bases in between. CDR3 in DNA: TGTGCCAGCAGTAGGGAGAAATCCTTGTGGGGCTACACCTTC. Protein product: CASSREKSLWGYTF.

The chain is built from TRBV25-1 and TRBJ2-2; D not resolved. The germline V and J ends were trimmed by 3 bases and 5 bases, with 10 bases remaining between them. CDR3 length equals 14 residues. Germline CDR1 and CDR2: MGHDK and SYGVNS. The CDR3 nucleotides read TGTGCCAGCAGTGACCCCCATTCGACCGGGGAGCTGTTTTTT. Translated, it gives CASSDPHSTGELFF.

V usage is TRBV5-1 and J usage is TRBJ2-5; the match to TRBD1 covers 8 bases. The DNA matches TRBJ2-7 better at its end, which makes the J call doubtful. This CDR3 comprises 15 residues. The germline V gene encodes CDR1 SGHRS and CDR2 YFSETQ. In nucleotides, the CDR3 is TGCGCCAGCAGCCCGGGTGGCAGGGGGCGGACCGAGCAGTACTTC. It codes for CASSPGGRGRTEQYF.

DNA of the CDR3: TGCGCCAGCAGCCGGGACAGGGCGGCTAATGAAAAACTGTTTTTT. Encoded protein: CASSRDRAANEKLFF. The chain has TRBV5-1 and TRBJ1-4; 9 nucleotides align to TRBD1. J was trimmed by 3 bases and V by 4 bases; bases with no gene match: 4. Looked up from germline, CDR1 is SGHRS and CDR2 is YFSETQ. The CDR3 spans 15 residues.

The rearrangement joins TRBV28 to TRBJ2-7, with D uncertain. V lost 6 bases and J lost 3, with 9 bases in between. The CDR3 is made up of 12 amino acids. Per the germline V gene, CDR1 is MDHEN and CDR2 is SYDVKM. CDR3 sequence reads: CASRDPGYEQYF. The CDR3 DNA reads as TGTGCCAGCAGGGATCCGGGCTACGAGCAGTACTTC.

This sequence joins TRBV27 and TRBJ2-5; 11 bases align to TRBD2. The CDR3 totals 15 residues. Germline trimming cut 10 bases from V and 9 bases from J; bases unmatched to any gene: 16. Looked up from germline, CDR1 is MNHEY and CDR2 is SMNVEV (reference sequence). The CDR3 DNA sequence: TGTGCCACCCGAGCCGGGACTAGCGGTGCCATGGCCCAGTACTTC. It translates to CATRAGTSGAMAQYF.

The V gene is TRBV30, the J gene TRBJ2-7, with D hard to call. V was trimmed by 3 bases and J by 3 bases, leaving 9 bases between them. The CDR3 runs 12 residues. Germline-derived CDR1 and CDR2 are GTSNPN and SVGIG (reference sequence). CDR3 in DNA: TGTGCCTGGAGCGGAGATATCTACGAGCAGTACTTC. Translation gives CAWSGDIYEQYF.

The chain couples TRBV30 to TRBJ2-1; the match to TRBD2 covers 7 bases. Germline V lookup: CDR1 GTSNPN, CDR2 SVGIG (reference sequence). This CDR3 region has 14 residues. J lost 6 bases, V lost 2 bases, and 7 bases had no gene match. As DNA, the CDR3 is TGTGCCTGGAGTAAAAGCGGGGATATCAATGAGCAGTTCTTC. Its protein is CAWSKSGDINEQFF.

The chain couples TRBV5-6 to TRBJ2-7, with D possibly being TRBD1 or TRBD2 (6 bases each). Germline CDR1 and CDR2: SGHDT and YYEEEE. V was shortened by 1 base and J by 2 bases, with 19 bases between the two germline ends. This CDR3 has 17 amino acids. The CDR3 is CASSLSGGTQRAYEQYF. The DNA of the CDR3 is TGTGCCAGCAGCTTGAGTGGAGGGACACAGCGGGCCTACGAGCAGTACTTC.

This clone was seen more than once but under ten times. The gene calls are TRBV5-1 and TRBJ2-5, with 7 nucleotides matching TRBD1. The V and J ends lost 4 bases and 3 bases, in that order; junction bases with no gene match: 6. The CDR3 consists of 14 residues. Germline values: CDR1 SGHRS, CDR2 YFSETQ. The CDR3 nucleotides are TGCGCCAGCAGCATTGGACAGGATGAAGAGACCCAGTACTTC. This translates into CASSIGQDEETQYF.

The genes are TRBV5-1 and TRBJ2-2, with TRBD2 identical over 13 bases. The CDR3 loop spans 17 amino acids. Germline V CDR1 and CDR2: SGHRS, YFSETQ. Germline trimming cut 3 bases from V and 7 bases from J; bases unmatched to any gene: 9. The CDR3 nucleotides read TGCGCCAGCAGCTCTCGGACTAGCGGGGGAGTTAACGGGGAGCTGTTTTTT. It is translated as CASSSRTSGGVNGELFF.

J is TRBJ2-3 and V is TRBV9, with a possible D match to TRBD2 (6 bases). CDR1 is SGDLS and CDR2 is YYNGEE in the germline V gene. V lost 3 bases and J 5 bases, leaving 13 bases between the germline ends. The CDR3 runs 14 residues. CDR3 nucleotide sequence: TGTGCCAGCAGCGACCCACTGGGAGGAGATACGCAGTATTTT. Translated, it gives CASSDPLGGDTQYF.

V and J are TRBV7-8 and TRBJ2-3, with 9 bases that match TRBD1. The J segment lost 5 bases and the V segment lost 5 bases, leaving 8 bases of the junction unmatched. The CDR3 consists of 15 residues. Germline lookup yields CDR1 SGHVS and CDR2 FQNEAQ. CDR3 DNA: TGTGCCAGCAGCATACAGGGGGCGCGGGGAGATACGCAGTATTTT. The encoded protein is CASSIQGARGDTQYF.

The rearrangement joins TRBV6-5 to TRBJ2-7, with TRBD1 as a possible D gene (6 bases). This CDR3 spans 15 amino acids. Trimming cost V 0 bases and J 5 bases, with 14 bases left between them. The germline CDR1 and CDR2 sequences are MNHEY and SVGAGI. CDR3 nucleotides: TGTGCCAGCAGTTACTCGAAGGGCAGGGGAAACGAGCAGTACTTC. This gives the protein CASSYSKGRGNEQYF.

The V call is TRBV5-6, the J call TRBJ1-2; D gene unclear. Germline values: CDR1 SGHDT, CDR2 YYEEEE. The CDR3 length is 12 residues. V shed 0 bases and J shed 5 bases, with 5 bases lying between them. The CDR3: CASSLGLYGYTF. In DNA, the CDR3 is TGTGCCAGCAGCTTGGGATTATATGGCTACACCTTC.

This clone came up a few times. The chain employs TRBV19 and TRBJ1-1; no clear D. Looked up from germline, CDR1 is LNHDA and CDR2 is SQIVND (reference sequence). The V end lost 5 bases, the J end lost 1 base, and 14 bases lay between the germline ends. CDR3 length: 15 amino acids. This CDR3 is CASSPLLPSNTEAFF. The CDR3 DNA follows: TGTGCCAGTAGTCCCCTGTTGCCGTCGAACACTGAAGCTTTCTTT.

The chain has TRBV27 and TRBJ1-1; D gene ambiguous. Per germline, CDR1 MNHEY and CDR2 SMNVEV (reference sequence). The V end lost 5 bases, the J end lost 1 base, and 11 bases lay between the germline ends. CDR3 length: 14 amino acids. For the CDR3, the DNA is TGTGCCAGCAGTGGTCCGGAACCGAACACTGAAGCTTTCTTT. Translating gives CASSGPEPNTEAFF.

J is TRBJ1-1 and V is TRBV5-1; perhaps TRBD1 as D (5 bases). The CDR3 runs 15 residues. Germline loops: CDR1 SGHRS, CDR2 YFSETQ. Trimming cost V 4 bases and J 4 bases, with 17 bases left between them. The CDR3 DNA is TGCGCCAGCAGCCTCGACAGTGCCCCGACCACTGAAGCTTTCTTT. Protein: CASSLDSAPTTEAFF.

The chain is built from TRBV11-2 and TRBJ2-7, with 9 positions matching TRBD1. This CDR3 has 13 residues. V was pared by 5 bases and J by 4 bases, with 3 bases of the junction left unmatched. Looked up from germline, CDR1 is SGHAT and CDR2 is FQNNGV. CDR3: CASSRDRAYEQYF. The CDR3 nucleotides read TGTGCCAGCAGCCGGGACAGGGCTTACGAGCAGTACTTC.